Below, 25 T cell receptor beta chains from the same sample are listed, as sequenced in a study of long-term antiretroviral therapy in people with HIV. A v3.0 immunoSEQ assay was performed at survey level. Clones were sequenced by immunoSEQ multiplex PCR, and TCRdb holds only the in-frame ones, with some missing. There are 14,000 or so clones in the sample; roughly 88% occur only once, and 11% lies in the top ten. The sample consisted of unsorted PBMCs, taken 6.2 years after starting antiretroviral therapy. These receptors were obtained from a man aged 35-49 years with HIV.

The CDR3 reads CSVVGRESSYNEQFF. DNA of the CDR3: TGCAGCGTTGTTGGGCGGGAAAGCTCCTACAATGAGCAGTTCTTC. This rearrangement joins TRBV29-1 to TRBJ2-1, with D perhaps matching TRBD2 (6 bases). The CDR3 loop spans 15 amino acids. The V and J ends lost 4 bases and 0 bases respectively, with 13 bases between them. Germline V gene data show CDR1 as SQVTM and CDR2 as ANQGSEA.

CDR3 sequence: CASSLTIELRSYEQYF. CDR3 nucleotides: TGTGCCAGCAGCTTAACGATAGAGCTTCGCTCCTACGAGCAGTACTTC. This sequence joins TRBV7-8 and TRBJ2-7; D remains unclear. V lost 2 bases, J lost 0 bases, and 14 bases lay in between. CDR1 SGHVS and CDR2 FQNEAQ come from the germline V gene. CDR3 length equals 16 residues.

DNA for the CDR3: TGCGCCAGCAGCCAAGGAACAGGGTCCTGGAACACTGAAGCTTTCTTT. This translates into CASSQGTGSWNTEAFF. The V and J genes are TRBV4-3 and TRBJ1-1; D possibly corresponds to TRBD1 (6 bases). This CDR3 has 16 amino acids. With 1 base removed from V and 1 base from J, the gap between germline ends came to 13 bases. Germline V CDR1 and CDR2: LGHNA, YSLEER.

The CDR3 DNA reads TGTGCCAGCAGTTACGGGGGTGCGAAATCTGAAGCTTTCTTT. It specifies CASSYGGAKSEAFF. This sequence joins TRBV6-5 and TRBJ1-1, with a tentative D call TRBD1 (5 bases). This CDR3 contains 14 residues. V lost 2 bases and J 6 bases, leaving 13 bases between the germline ends. In germline, CDR1 is MNHEY, CDR2 SVGAGI.

The chain uses TRBV7-9 and TRBJ2-5, with a tentative D call TRBD2 (6 bases). Germline values: CDR1 SEHNR, CDR2 FQNEAQ (reference sequence). The CDR3 is made up of 13 amino acids. With 5 bases removed from V and 3 bases from J, the gap between germline ends came to 10 bases. Here the CDR3 reads CASSAWGEETQYF. The DNA for the CDR3 is TGTGCCAGCAGCGCATGGGGGGAAGAGACCCAGTACTTC.

The chain uses TRBV27 and TRBJ2-2; 7 nucleotides line up with TRBD2. The V gene end was trimmed by 3 bases and the J gene end by 5 bases; junction bases not matched to a gene: 9. Germline V gives CDR1 MNHEY, CDR2 SMNVEV (reference sequence). The CDR3 is 16 residues long. The CDR3 spells CASSFQSGLGTGELFF. CDR3 DNA sequence: TGTGCCAGCAGTTTCCAGTCCGGACTAGGGACCGGGGAGCTGTTTTTT.

The chain employs TRBV7-2 and TRBJ2-7; 12 bases map to TRBD1. The ends lost 3 bases at V and 7 bases at J; junction bases unmatched: 7. This CDR3 is built from 15 residues. CDR1 SGHTA and CDR2 FQGNSA come from the germline V gene. The CDR3 sequence: CASSLPGQGAREQYF. CDR3 in DNA: TGTGCCAGCAGCTTGCCGGGACAGGGGGCAAGGGAGCAGTACTTC.

This clone appeared once. The chain combines TRBV27 with TRBJ2-1, with 9 bases lining up with TRBD2. V lost 5 bases to trimming and J lost 3 bases; unmatched junction nucleotides: 8. There are 16 residues in the CDR3. Germline V gene sequence: CDR1 MNHEY, CDR2 SMNVEV (reference sequence). CDR3 in DNA: TGTGCCAGCAGTCCCCAACTAGCGGGCTTCTACAATGAGCAGTTCTTC. This translates into CASSPQLAGFYNEQFF.

The count of this clone is one. The chain uses TRBV27 and TRBJ2-7; D is tentatively TRBD1 or TRBD2 (5 bases each). CDR1 and CDR2 from the germline V gene are MNHEY and SMNVEV (reference sequence). The V and J ends lost 6 bases and 3 bases respectively, with 18 bases between them. CDR3 length equals 15 residues. The CDR3 DNA reads TGTGCCAGCAGCAGAGACCGGGACGGGGACTACGAGCAGTACTTC. It codes for CASSRDRDGDYEQYF.

The chain combines TRBV4-3 with TRBJ1-5; D unresolved. Germline loops: CDR1 LGHNA, CDR2 YSLEER. The CDR3 sequence is 15 residues long. Trimming left V 4 bases short and J 1 base short, with 11 bases between. CDR3 protein: CASSPDLISNQPQHF. Here the CDR3 DNA reads TGCGCCAGCAGCCCCGACCTTATAAGCAATCAGCCCCAGCATTTT.

This rearrangement joins TRBV7-3 to TRBJ2-1; TRBD2 matches 8 bases. This CDR3 contains 16 residues. The germline V gene encodes CDR1 SGHTA and CDR2 FQGTGA. Germline trimming cut 5 bases from V and 0 bases from J; bases unmatched to any gene: 6. CDR3 region: CASSILAGSSYNEQFF. The CDR3 coding sequence is TGTGCCAGCAGCATATTAGCGGGGAGCTCCTACAATGAGCAGTTCTTC.

Regarding this clone: This same CDR3 is encoded by further DNA sequences in the sample. This chain links TRBV27 with TRBJ2-1; 9 nucleotides agree with TRBD2. V was clipped by 3 bases and J by 4 bases; unmatched bases: 4. Germline values: CDR1 MNHEY, CDR2 SMNVEV (reference sequence). The CDR3 is made up of 15 amino acids. The CDR3 DNA reads TGTGCCAGCAGTTTTCCGAGCGGGAGGTACAATGAGCAGTTCTTC. Translation: CASSFPSGRYNEQFF.

This chain joins TRBV7-8 and TRBJ1-4, with no clear D. V was cut by 7 bases and J by 0 bases, with 12 bases left in between. There are 15 residues in the CDR3. Germline-derived CDR1 and CDR2 are SGHVS and FQNEAQ. The CDR3 protein is CASTQLGATNEKLFF. CDR3 DNA: TGTGCCAGCACCCAATTGGGTGCAACTAATGAAAAACTGTTTTTT.

In its sample, this clone was seen a few times. At one end the junction does not follow the germline gene, possibly because of a read error. V usage is TRBV7-2 and J usage is TRBJ2-7; D possibly uses TRBD1 or TRBD2 (5 bases each). CDR1 is SGHTA and CDR2 is FQGNSA in the germline V gene. This CDR3 comprises 14 residues. CDR3 bases: TGTGCCAGCAGCTTAGCGGGGGTATCCTTCGAGCAGTACTTC. Translation gives CASSLAGVSFEQYF. Full variable domain (rest looked up from reference TRBV7-2 and TRBJ2-7): GAGVSQSPSNKVTEKGKDVELRCDPISGHTALYWYRQSLGQGLEFLIYFQGNSAPDKSGLPSDRFSAERTGGSVSTLTIQRTQQEDSAVYLCASSLAGVSFEQYFGPGTRLTVT.

In this sample, this clone is medium-sized. The rearrangement links TRBV19 to TRBJ2-7; D possibly matches TRBD1 or TRBD2 (5 bases each). In germline, CDR1 is LNHDA, CDR2 SQIVND (reference sequence). The ends were cut back, 1 base at V and 5 bases at J, with 15 bases in the middle. CDR3 length: 15 residues. The CDR3 coding sequence is TGTGCCAGTAGTATAGGGGACGGATCAATCGACGAGCAGTACTTC. This codes for CASSIGDGSIDEQYF.

This chain connects TRBV5-6 to TRBJ1-1, with D unresolved. V lost 0 bases and J lost 5, with 8 bases in between. The CDR3 has 13 residues. CDR1 SGHDT and CDR2 YYEEEE come from the germline V gene. The CDR3 here is CASSLAGVTEAFF. The CDR3 coding sequence is TGTGCCAGCAGCTTGGCTGGGGTGACTGAAGCTTTCTTT.

This chain joins TRBV7-2 and TRBJ2-7; 7 positions match TRBD1. CDR3 length equals 14 residues. After removal of 5 bases from V and 1 base from J, the junction contained 5 bases not matched to a gene. Germline CDR1 is SGHTA and CDR2 is FQGNSA. The CDR3 nucleotides read TGTGCCAGCAGCCCAAGACAGGGTTCCTACGAGCAGTACTTC. Translated, it gives CASSPRQGSYEQYF.

The chain is built from TRBV14 and TRBJ2-3, with TRBD2 as a possible D gene (5 bases). Between the trimmed V and J ends, which lost 4 bases and 1 base, there was a span of 9 bases. The CDR3 has 14 residues. CDR1 and CDR2 (germline): SGHDN, FVKESK. This chain's CDR3 is CASSPRTGTDTQYF. CDR3 DNA: TGTGCCAGCAGCCCTAGGACTGGCACAGATACGCAGTATTTT.

This chain links TRBV11-2 with TRBJ1-5; D remains ambiguous. The V and J ends lost 1 base and 0 bases respectively, with 7 bases between them. The CDR3 consists of 15 residues. CDR1 is SGHAT and CDR2 is FQNNGV in the germline V gene. The CDR3 spells CASSLGFNSNQPQHF. The CDR3 DNA follows: TGTGCCAGCAGCTTAGGGTTCAATAGCAATCAGCCCCAGCATTTT.

V gene TRBV11-3 combines with J gene TRBJ2-5, with no clear D. Matching the DNA end better, TRBJ2-7 makes the J call doubtful. The CDR3 is made up of 13 amino acids. The V gene's germline CDR1 is SGHNT and CDR2 YENEEA. As DNA, the CDR3 is TGTGCCAGCAGCTTAGGGGGATCCTACGAGCAGTACTTC. It encodes CASSLGGSYEQYF.

Here the CDR3 DNA reads TGTGCCAGCAGCTTAGCCTGGGAGAGGTTCAATGAGCAGTTCTTC. This encodes CASSLAWERFNEQFF. This chain joins TRBV7-8 and TRBJ2-1; the D gene is possibly TRBD2 (5 bases). The CDR3 sequence is 15 residues long. V dropped 0 bases and J dropped 6 bases, with 12 bases sitting between them. The V gene's germline CDR1 is SGHVS and CDR2 FQNEAQ.

The chain carries TRBV5-1 and TRBJ1-6, with TRBD1 matching over 8 bases. The CDR3 contains 15 residues. In germline, CDR1 is SGHRS, CDR2 YFSETQ. V was pared by 1 base and J by 9 bases, with 6 bases of the junction left unmatched. CDR3 sequence reads: CASSLLQGGGSPLHF. The CDR3 coding sequence is TGCGCCAGCAGCTTGTTACAGGGGGGAGGTTCACCCCTCCACTTT.

This chain links TRBV11-3 with TRBJ2-3; possible D gene TRBD2, 6 bases. The CDR3 has 17 residues. The V gene lost 1 base and the J gene lost 2 bases, with 16 bases spanning the gap. CDR1 and CDR2 from the germline V gene are SGHNT and YENEEA. The CDR3 DNA reads as TGTGCCAGCAGCTTAGGCCGGGACTCGGGTGCCACAGATACGCAGTATTTT. Translation gives CASSLGRDSGATDTQYF.

This chain uses TRBV30 with TRBJ2-1; 7 positions agree with TRBD2. Germline loops: CDR1 GTSNPN, CDR2 SVGIG (reference sequence). This CDR3 contains 15 residues. The V and J ends lost 0 bases and 5 bases, in that order; junction bases with no gene match: 7. The CDR3 loop reads CAWSVRSGLNNEQFF. CDR3 in DNA: TGTGCCTGGAGTGTGCGTAGCGGGTTGAACAATGAGCAGTTCTTC.

As to this clone: The junction departs from germline at one end; a sequencing error may be responsible. The rearrangement links TRBV7-7 to TRBJ2-5, with a tentative D call TRBD2 (5 bases). The CDR3 has 15 residues. CDR1 is SSHAT, CDR2 FNYEAQ, per germline (reference sequence). CDR3 amino acids: CASSLVEEGKETQYF. The CDR3 region has the DNA TGTGCTAGCAGCTTAGTGGAGGAAGGCAAAGAGACCCAGTACTTC.